One and the same sample provided the 4 T cell receptor beta chains below, sequenced in a study of Tregs in tolerant kidney transplant recipients. The protocol was immunoSEQ multiplex PCR, while the TCRdb copy is restricted to in-frame clones and leaves out a portion. The sample holds 55,000 to 80,000 clones, 95% to 98% seen once. Specimen: Tregs from blood, collected before the transplant. These receptors were obtained from a human donor who received a combined kidney and bone marrow transplant.

The J gene is TRBJ1-1, the V gene TRBV7-9; 7 nucleotides agree with TRBD1. The germline gives CDR1 SEHNR, CDR2 FQNEAQ (reference sequence). J lost 5 bases, V lost 5 bases, and 8 bases had no gene match. The CDR3 sequence is 14 residues long. The CDR3 loop is CASSRDSWQTEAFF. The CDR3 DNA sequence: TGTGCCAGCAGCCGGGACAGTTGGCAGACTGAAGCTTTCTTT.

The chain has TRBV7-2 and TRBJ1-1; D unclear. V was clipped by 2 bases and J by 4 bases, with 8 bases between them. Germline V CDR1 and CDR2: SGHTA, FQGNSA. This CDR3 comprises 13 residues. The CDR3 DNA follows: TGTGCCAGCAGCTTAATTATTCGCACTGAAGCTTTCTTT. Protein sequence: CASSLIIRTEAFF.

The chain employs TRBV11-3 and TRBJ2-1; D gene ambiguous. V shed 0 bases and J shed 8 bases, with 5 bases lying between them. Germline CDR1 is SGHNT and CDR2 is YENEEA. The CDR3 sequence is 12 residues long. As DNA, the CDR3 is TGTGCCAGCAGCTTAGATGGCCATGAGCAGTTCTTC. This codes for CASSLDGHEQFF. Full variable domain (missing parts from reference TRBV11-3 and TRBJ2-1): EAGVVQSPRYKIIEKKQPVAFWCNPISGHNTLYWYLQNLGQGPELLIRYENEEAVDDSQLPKDRFSAERLKGVDSTLKIQPAELGDSAVYLCASSLDGHEQFFGPGTRLTVL.

The V and J genes are TRBV18 and TRBJ1-2, with TRBD1 matching over 8 bases. J gave up 4 bases and V 2 bases, and 6 bases lay outside the gene matches. This CDR3 spans 15 amino acids. CDR1 and CDR2 (germline): KGHSH, LQKENI. This CDR3 reads CASSPRQGASYGYTF. CDR3 nucleotides: TGTGCCAGCTCACCAAGGCAGGGGGCGAGCTATGGCTACACCTTC.